One and the same sample provided the 20 T cell receptor beta chains below, sequenced in a study of vaccination and CD4 T cells after COVID-19. These receptors' antigens are unknown. Time point specified: late sampling 161 to 241 days after vaccination in a few convalescent patients. Described treatment: 10-day PBMC culture with coronavirus spike peptide pools or control peptides (ViraFEST assay). An Oncomine TCR Beta short-read assay was used to sequence the DNA from cultured CD4+ T cells. TCRdb fed the PCR reads into MiXCR, producing one record per CDR3 protein. The profile shows fewer than 30,000 distinct CDR3 sequences, more than 25% of them singletons. Sequencing was performed on CD4+ T cells from blood, cultured in vitro, taken about 7 months after SARS-CoV-2 vaccination. The receptors were sampled from a human donor who had recovered from COVID-19.

This sequence joins TRBV7-2 and TRBJ2-3, with D possibly TRBD1 on 5 matching bases. The CDR3 consists of 15 residues. V lost 5 bases to trimming and J lost 2 bases, with 14 bases between them. Germline lookup yields CDR1 SGHTA and CDR2 FQGNSA. The CDR3 is CASSPGYRSTDTQYF. In nucleotides, the CDR3 is TGTGCCAGCAGCCCTGGGTACAGGTCCACAGATACGCAGTATTTT.

V gene TRBV5-4 combines with J gene TRBJ2-1; D is uncertain. V gave up 0 bases and J gave up 10 bases, with 14 bases separating them. Germline assignment: CDR1 SGHNT and CDR2 YYREEE (reference sequence). The CDR3 sequence is 14 residues long. The CDR3 nucleotides read TGTGCCAGCAGCTTGGGGTTGGATCCACAGGAGCAGTTCTTC. Residues: CASSLGLDPQEQFF.

This clonotype has only a few counts. The gene calls are TRBV28 and TRBJ2-5; D gene ambiguous. Per germline, CDR1 MDHEN and CDR2 SYDVKM. Trimming removed 7 bases from V and 2 bases from J, with 11 bases in between. There are 13 residues in the CDR3. The CDR3, as DNA: TGTGCCAGCATATCCCAGACGCAAGAGACCCAGTACTTC. The encoded protein is CASISQTQETQYF.

Sample share makes this clonotype medium-sized. The chain is built from TRBV20-1 and TRBJ2-7, with D perhaps being TRBD1 or TRBD2 (5 bases each). Germline CDR1 reads DFQATT; CDR2 reads SNEGSKA (reference sequence). Trimming shortened V by 2 bases and J by 7 bases, and 15 bases separated the two germline ends. The CDR3 has 13 amino acids. DNA of the CDR3: TGCAGTGCTAGACCCGGGACGTTTAGGGAGCAGTACTTC. This encodes CSARPGTFREQYF.

The chain combines TRBV5-8 with TRBJ2-1; D unresolved. V lost 0 bases and J lost 4, with 14 bases in between. The germline CDR1 and CDR2 sequences are SGHTS and YDEGEE. This CDR3 is built from 16 residues. The CDR3 DNA sequence: TGTGCCAGCAGCTTGGCCGCCGGACCACCTTACAATGAGCAGTTCTTC. Its protein is CASSLAAGPPYNEQFF. The variable domain in full, completed from reference TRBV5-8 and TRBJ2-1, reads EAGVTQSPTHLIKTRGQQATLRCSPISGHTSVYWYQQALGLGLQFLLWYDEGEERNRGNFPPRFSGRQFPNYSSELNVNALELEDSALYLCASSLAAGPPYNEQFFGPGTRLTVL.

This clonotype appeared a few times. The V and J genes are TRBV7-9 and TRBJ2-7; TRBD2 aligns across 14 bases. This CDR3 contains 16 residues. The V and J ends lost 4 bases and 7 bases, in that order; junction bases with no gene match: 9. The germline gives CDR1 SEHNR, CDR2 FQNEAQ (reference sequence). CDR3: CASSSNWGLAGEEQYF. In nucleotides, the CDR3 is TGTGCCAGCAGCTCCAATTGGGGACTAGCGGGAGAGGAGCAGTACTTC.

Only a few counts were recorded for this clonotype. V is TRBV7-2 and J is TRBJ2-3; TRBD2 matches 14 bases. Germline lookup yields CDR1 SGHTA and CDR2 FQGNSA. The V and J ends lost 6 bases and 6 bases, in that order; junction bases with no gene match: 8. This CDR3 has 16 residues. CDR3 amino acids: CASSPGTSGRTDTQYF. CDR3 nucleotide sequence: TGTGCCAGCAGTCCCGGGACTAGCGGGAGAACGGATACGCAGTATTTT.

The V and J genes are TRBV6-1 and TRBJ2-7; possibly TRBD1 or TRBD2 for D (5 bases each). The CDR3 covers 13 residues. Trimming removed 7 bases at V and 11 bases at J, with 21 bases between. Germline lookup yields CDR1 MNHNS and CDR2 SASEGT. CDR3 amino acids: CASTSPGTFREYF. CDR3 DNA sequence: TGTGCCAGCACCTCACCTGGGACCTTCCGCGAGTACTTC.

This clonotype was counted a few times. This chain links TRBV28 with TRBJ1-6; D gene unclear. Germline CDR1 and CDR2: MDHEN and SYDVKM. The germline V and J ends were trimmed by 5 bases and 8 bases, with 13 bases remaining between them. The CDR3 covers 14 residues. This CDR3 reads CASSTRTVDSPLHF. In DNA, the CDR3 is TGTGCCAGCAGTACTCGGACGGTTGATTCACCCCTCCACTTT. The whole variable domain, remainder taken from reference TRBV28 and TRBJ1-6, is DVKVTQSSRYLVKRTGEKVFLECVQDMDHENMFWYRQDPGLGLRLIYFSYDVKMKEKGDIPEGYSVSREKKERFSLILESASTNQTSMYLCASSTRTVDSPLHFGNGTRLTVT.

V is TRBV5-4 and J is TRBJ2-6; D is ambiguous. Per the germline V gene, CDR1 is SGHNT and CDR2 is YYREEE (reference sequence). This CDR3 has 17 amino acids. Trimming left V 5 bases short and J 0 bases short, with 15 bases between. The CDR3 region has the DNA TGTGCCAGCAGTCCCGGATACGGACCCTCTGGGGCCAACGTCCTGACTTTC. It specifies CASSPGYGPSGANVLTF.

This clonotype ranks as medium-sized. The chain couples TRBV20-1 to TRBJ2-3; D perhaps matches TRBD2 (6 bases). This CDR3 contains 12 residues. Trimming shortened V by 4 bases and J by 7 bases, and 12 bases separated the two germline ends. Germline V gene data show CDR1 as DFQATT and CDR2 as SNEGSKA (reference sequence). CDR3 sequence: CSAKRSGHTQYF. CDR3 in DNA: TGCAGTGCTAAACGTAGCGGACATACGCAGTATTTT.

This clonotype was observed a handful of times. This sequence joins TRBV7-9 and TRBJ2-1; 7 bases agree with TRBD2. The germline CDR1 and CDR2 sequences are SEHNR and FQNEAQ (reference sequence). The CDR3 contains 13 residues. V was clipped by 8 bases and J by 0 bases; unmatched bases: 1. The DNA for the CDR3 is TGTGCCAGCCAGCGGGACTCCTACAATGAGCAGTTCTTC. It translates to CASQRDSYNEQFF. Looking up the rest from reference TRBV7-9 and TRBJ2-1 gives the full variable domain: DTGVSQNPRHKITKRGQNVTFRCDPISEHNRLYWYRQTLGQGPEFLTYFQNEAQLEKSRLLSDRFSAERPKGSFSTLEIQRTEQGDSAMYLCASQRDSYNEQFFGPGTRLTVL.

This clonotype was seen once. The V and J genes are TRBV14 and TRBJ1-2; D is unresolved. Germline CDR1 is SGHDN and CDR2 is FVKESK. The V and J ends lost 1 base and 3 bases respectively, with 6 bases between them. The CDR3 runs to 13 residues. In nucleotides, the CDR3 is TGTGCCAGCAGCCAAGGCAGGTACTATGGCTACACCTTC. It yields the protein CASSQGRYYGYTF. The full variable domain, its missing parts supplied by reference TRBV14 and TRBJ1-2, is EAGVTQFPSHSVIEKGQTVTLRCDPISGHDNLYWYRRVMGKEIKFLLHFVKESKQDESGMPNNRFLAERTGGTYSTLKVQPAELEDSGVYFCASSQGRYYGYTFGSGTRLTVV.

This sequence joins TRBV6-4 and TRBJ2-1, with 7 bases fitting TRBD1. Germline trimming cut 5 bases from V and 6 bases from J; bases unmatched to any gene: 7. The CDR3 loop spans 14 amino acids. CDR1 and CDR2 from the germline V gene are MRHNA and SNTAGT. The CDR3 DNA follows: TGTGCCAGCAGTTTAAACAGGGGAGTCAATGAGCAGTTCTTC. Residues: CASSLNRGVNEQFF.

This chain joins TRBV19 and TRBJ2-1; TRBD1 agrees at 7 bases. CDR1 LNHDA and CDR2 SQIVND come from the germline V gene (reference sequence). V was pared by 5 bases and J by 6 bases, with 10 bases of the junction left unmatched. This CDR3 region has 15 residues. DNA of the CDR3: TGTGCCAGTAGTTCCCCGACAGGGATCCTCAATGAGCAGTTCTTC. This translates into CASSSPTGILNEQFF.

This rearrangement joins TRBV28 to TRBJ2-2; D is unresolved. Germline V gives CDR1 MDHEN, CDR2 SYDVKM. The CDR3 covers 15 residues. V shed 4 bases and J shed 2 bases, with 11 bases lying between them. The CDR3 DNA sequence: TGTGCCAGCAGTTCATCAGGCCCCAACACCGGGGAGCTGTTTTTT. Its protein is CASSSSGPNTGELFF.

This clonotype was seen a handful of times. As DNA, the CDR3 is TGCAGTGCTAGCCTTACGGGGGCGGGCGTTACCTACGAGCAGTACTTC. It is translated as CSASLTGAGVTYEQYF. The rearrangement links TRBV20-1 to TRBJ2-7; D is perhaps TRBD1 or TRBD2 (6 bases each). The germline V gene has CDR1 DFQATT and CDR2 SNEGSKA (reference sequence). CDR3 length: 16 residues. The V end lost 3 bases, the J end lost 2 bases, and 20 bases lay between the germline ends.

In this sample, this clonotype turned up a few times. The chain links TRBV6-5 to TRBJ1-2, with D possibly being TRBD1 (5 bases). With 2 bases removed from V and 5 bases from J, the gap between germline ends came to 12 bases. CDR3 length: 14 residues. The germline V gene has CDR1 MNHEY and CDR2 SVGAGI. The CDR3 spells CASSYAGTEYGYTF. The CDR3 DNA reads TGTGCCAGCAGTTACGCCGGGACCGAGTATGGCTACACCTTC.

V gene TRBV6-2 or TRBV6-3 combines with J gene TRBJ1-2, with D perhaps TRBD1 (5 bases). There are 16 residues in the CDR3. The V end was cut by 0 bases, the J end by 4 bases, with 15 bases between. Per germline, CDR1 MNHEY and CDR2 SVGEGT. The CDR3: CASSYSRAHHSYGYTF. DNA for the CDR3: TGTGCCAGCAGTTACTCCAGGGCCCACCACTCCTATGGCTACACCTTC.

This chain joins TRBV7-2 and TRBJ2-3; D might be TRBD2 (5 bases). The length of the CDR3 is 13 residues. V was cut by 6 bases and J by 6 bases, with 13 bases left in between. In germline, CDR1 is SGHTA, CDR2 FQGNSA. CDR3 bases: TGTGCCAGCAGGCGGGCGGGTTTTGATACGCAGTATTTT. Protein sequence: CASRRAGFDTQYF.